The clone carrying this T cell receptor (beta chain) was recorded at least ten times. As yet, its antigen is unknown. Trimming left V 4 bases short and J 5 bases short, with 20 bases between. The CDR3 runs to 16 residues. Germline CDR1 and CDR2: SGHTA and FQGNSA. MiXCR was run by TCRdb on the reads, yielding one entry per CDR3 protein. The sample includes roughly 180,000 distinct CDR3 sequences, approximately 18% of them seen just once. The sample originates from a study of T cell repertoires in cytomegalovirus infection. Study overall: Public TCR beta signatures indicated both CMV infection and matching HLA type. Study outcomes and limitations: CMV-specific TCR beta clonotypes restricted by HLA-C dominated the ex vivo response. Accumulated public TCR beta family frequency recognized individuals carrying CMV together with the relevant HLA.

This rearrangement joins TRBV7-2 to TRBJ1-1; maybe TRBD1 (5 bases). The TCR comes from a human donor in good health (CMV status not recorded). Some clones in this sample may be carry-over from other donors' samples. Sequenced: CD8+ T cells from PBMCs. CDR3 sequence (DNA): TGTGCCAGCAGCTCAGGGCCCCCACGGTTTTCGACTGAAGCTTTCTTT. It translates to CASSSGPPRFSTEAFF.